This T cell receptor beta chain was sequenced in a study of identical twins. A single record per CDR3 protein comes from TCRdb applying MiXCR to the 5' RACE reads. This table holds about 890,000 distinct CDR3 sequences, 10% to 15% found once. CDR3 size: 14 residues. Germline CDR1 is SGHRS and CDR2 is YFSETQ. V lost 5 bases and J 7 bases, leaving 16 bases between the germline ends. A few counts support this clonotype. The sample was also linked to a second study, of yellow fever vaccine responses in identical twins.

Source material: PBMCs. The source of this sequence is a woman younger than 35 in good health. The chain carries TRBV5-1 and TRBJ2-1, with D hard to call. The DNA for the CDR3 is TGCGCCAGCAGTCTATCCTATGGGAAAAATGAGCAGTTCTTC. Its protein product is CASSLSYGKNEQFF.